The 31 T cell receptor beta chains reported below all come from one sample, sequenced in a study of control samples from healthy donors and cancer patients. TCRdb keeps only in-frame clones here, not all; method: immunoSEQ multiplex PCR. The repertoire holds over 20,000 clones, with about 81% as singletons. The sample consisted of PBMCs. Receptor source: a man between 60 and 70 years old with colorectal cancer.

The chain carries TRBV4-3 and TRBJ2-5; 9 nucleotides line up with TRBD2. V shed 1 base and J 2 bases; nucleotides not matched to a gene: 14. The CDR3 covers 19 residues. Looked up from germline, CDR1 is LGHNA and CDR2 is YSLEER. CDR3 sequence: CASSQVRLAGLRIQETQYF. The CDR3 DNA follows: TGCGCCAGCAGCCAAGTCAGGCTAGCGGGGCTACGTATTCAAGAGACCCAGTACTTC.

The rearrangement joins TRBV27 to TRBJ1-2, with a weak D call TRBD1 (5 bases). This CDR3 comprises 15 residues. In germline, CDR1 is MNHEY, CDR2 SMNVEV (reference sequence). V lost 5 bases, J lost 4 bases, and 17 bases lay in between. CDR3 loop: CASSPSSGQAYGYTF. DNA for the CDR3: TGTGCCAGCAGTCCCTCGTCCGGACAAGCCTATGGCTACACCTTC.

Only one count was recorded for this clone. The CDR3: CASSLTEQSYEQYF. Here the CDR3 DNA reads TGTGCCAGCAGCTTAACGGAGCAGTCCTACGAGCAGTACTTC. This chain connects TRBV5-6 to TRBJ2-7, with no clear D. The CDR3 has 14 residues. V was cut by 2 bases and J by 1 base, with 10 bases left in between. Germline V lookup: CDR1 SGHDT, CDR2 YYEEEE.

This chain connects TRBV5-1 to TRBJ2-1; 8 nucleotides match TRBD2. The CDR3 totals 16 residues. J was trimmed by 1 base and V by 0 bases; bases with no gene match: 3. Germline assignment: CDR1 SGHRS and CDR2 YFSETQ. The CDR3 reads CASSLEGGGSYNEQFF. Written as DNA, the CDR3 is TGCGCCAGCAGCTTGGAAGGCGGGGGGTCCTACAATGAGCAGTTCTTC. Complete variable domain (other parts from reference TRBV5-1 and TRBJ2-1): KAGVTQTPRYLIKTRGQQVTLSCSPISGHRSVSWYQQTPGQGLQFLFEYFSETQRNKGNFPGRFSGRQFSNSRSEMNVSTLELGDSALYLCASSLEGGGSYNEQFFGPGTRLTVL.

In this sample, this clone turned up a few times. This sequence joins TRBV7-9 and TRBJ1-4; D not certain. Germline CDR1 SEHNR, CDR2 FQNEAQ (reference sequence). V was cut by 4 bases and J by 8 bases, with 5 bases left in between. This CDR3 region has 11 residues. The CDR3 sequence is CASSSAEKLFF. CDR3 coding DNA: TGTGCCAGCAGCTCCGCCGAAAAACTGTTTTTT.

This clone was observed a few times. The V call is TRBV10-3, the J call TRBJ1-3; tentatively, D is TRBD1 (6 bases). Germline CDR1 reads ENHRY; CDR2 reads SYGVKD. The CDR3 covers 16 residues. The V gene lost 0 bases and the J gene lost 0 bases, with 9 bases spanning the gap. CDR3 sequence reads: CAISESRTVSGNTIYF. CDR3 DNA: TGTGCCATCAGTGAGTCGAGGACAGTCTCTGGAAACACCATATATTTT.

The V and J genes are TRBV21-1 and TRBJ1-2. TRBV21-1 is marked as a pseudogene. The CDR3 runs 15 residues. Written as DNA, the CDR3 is TGTGCCAGCAGCACGGAGGGGAACGGTAACTATGGCTACACCTTC. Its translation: CASSTEGNGNYGYTF.

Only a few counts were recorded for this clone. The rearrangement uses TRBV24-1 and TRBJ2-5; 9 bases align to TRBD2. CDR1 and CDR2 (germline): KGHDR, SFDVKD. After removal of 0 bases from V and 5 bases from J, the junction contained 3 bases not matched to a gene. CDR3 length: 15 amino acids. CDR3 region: CATSDLRLAGETQYF. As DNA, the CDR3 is TGTGCCACCAGTGATTTGAGGCTAGCGGGGGAGACCCAGTACTTC.

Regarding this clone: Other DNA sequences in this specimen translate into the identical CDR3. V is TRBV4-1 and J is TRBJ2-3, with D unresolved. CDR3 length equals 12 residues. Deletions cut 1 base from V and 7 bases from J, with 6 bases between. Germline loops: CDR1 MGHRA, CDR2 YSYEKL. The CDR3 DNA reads TGCGCCAGCAGCCAAGTAGGGAATACGCAGTATTTT. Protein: CASSQVGNTQYF.

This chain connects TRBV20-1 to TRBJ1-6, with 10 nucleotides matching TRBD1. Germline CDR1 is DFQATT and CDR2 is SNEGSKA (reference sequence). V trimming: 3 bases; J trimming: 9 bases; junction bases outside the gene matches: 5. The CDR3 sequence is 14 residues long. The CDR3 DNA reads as TGCAGTGCTAGTTCGTGGACAGGGGGTTCACCCCTCCACTTT. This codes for CSASSWTGGSPLHF.

The chain's CDR3 is CASSTREENQPQHF. The CDR3 bases are TGTGCCAGCAGTACCAGGGAGGAAAATCAGCCCCAGCATTTT. The chain is built from TRBV27 and TRBJ1-5; perhaps TRBD1 as D (5 bases). This CDR3 is built from 14 residues. Between the trimmed V and J ends, which lost 5 bases and 4 bases, there was a span of 12 bases. Germline V gene sequence: CDR1 MNHEY, CDR2 SMNVEV (reference sequence).

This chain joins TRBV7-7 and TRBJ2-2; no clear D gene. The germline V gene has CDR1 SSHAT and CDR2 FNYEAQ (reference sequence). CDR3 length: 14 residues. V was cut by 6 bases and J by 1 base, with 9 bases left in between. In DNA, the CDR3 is TGTGCCAGCAGTGTTCTACTGAACACCGGGGAGCTGTTTTTT. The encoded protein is CASSVLLNTGELFF.

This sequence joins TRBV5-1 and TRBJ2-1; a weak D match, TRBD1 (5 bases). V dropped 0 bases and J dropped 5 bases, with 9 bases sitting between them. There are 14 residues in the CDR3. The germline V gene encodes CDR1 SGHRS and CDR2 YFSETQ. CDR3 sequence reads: CASSLETVNNEQFF. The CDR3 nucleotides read TGCGCCAGCAGCTTGGAGACAGTTAACAATGAGCAGTTCTTC.

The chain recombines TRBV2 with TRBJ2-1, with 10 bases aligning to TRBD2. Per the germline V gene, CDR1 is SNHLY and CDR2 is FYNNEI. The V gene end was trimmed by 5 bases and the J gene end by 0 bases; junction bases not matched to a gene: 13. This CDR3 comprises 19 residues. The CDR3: CASSHRTSGTSSSYNEQFF. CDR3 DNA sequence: TGTGCCAGCAGTCATAGGACTAGCGGCACTTCGAGCTCCTACAATGAGCAGTTCTTC. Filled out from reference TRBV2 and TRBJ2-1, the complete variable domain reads EPEVTQTPSHQVTQMGQEVILRCVPISNHLYFYWYRQILGQKVEFLVSFYNNEISEKSEIFDDQFSVERPDGSNFTLKIRSTKLEDSAMYFCASSHRTSGTSSSYNEQFFGPGTRLTVL.

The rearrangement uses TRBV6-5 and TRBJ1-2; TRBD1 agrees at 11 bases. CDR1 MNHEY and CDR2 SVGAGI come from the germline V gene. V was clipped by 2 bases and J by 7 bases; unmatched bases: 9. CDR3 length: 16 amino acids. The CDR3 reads CASSYADRGRISGYTF. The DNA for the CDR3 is TGTGCCAGCAGTTACGCGGACAGGGGGCGTATAAGTGGCTACACCTTC.

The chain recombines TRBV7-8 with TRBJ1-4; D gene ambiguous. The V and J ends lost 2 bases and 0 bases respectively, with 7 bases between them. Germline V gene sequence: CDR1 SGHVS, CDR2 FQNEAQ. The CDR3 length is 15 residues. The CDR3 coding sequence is TGTGCCAGCAGCTTATTGGAGTCAACTAATGAAAAACTGTTTTTT. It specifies CASSLLESTNEKLFF.

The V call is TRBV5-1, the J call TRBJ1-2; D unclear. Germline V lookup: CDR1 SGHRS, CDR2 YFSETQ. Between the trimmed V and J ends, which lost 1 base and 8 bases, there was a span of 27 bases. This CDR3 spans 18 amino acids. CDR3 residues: CASSLFSWKSEDPVGYTF. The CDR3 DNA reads TGCGCCAGCAGCTTGTTCAGTTGGAAGTCGGAGGACCCTGTGGGCTACACCTTC.

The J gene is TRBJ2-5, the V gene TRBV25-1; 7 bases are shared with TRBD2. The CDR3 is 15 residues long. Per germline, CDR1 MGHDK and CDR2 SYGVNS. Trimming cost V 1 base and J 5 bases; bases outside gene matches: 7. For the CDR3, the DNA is TGTGCCAGCAGTGAATTTACTAGCGCTGGGGAGACCCAGTACTTC. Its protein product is CASSEFTSAGETQYF.

CDR3 sequence: CSTRAGTEAFF. CDR3 bases: TGCAGCACGCGGGCAGGGACTGAAGCTTTCTTT. This chain uses TRBV29-1 with TRBJ1-1; TRBD1 might be the D (5 bases). The CDR3 is 11 amino acids. The V end lost 8 bases, the J end lost 5 bases, and 12 bases lay between the germline ends. Looked up from germline, CDR1 is SQVTM and CDR2 is ANQGSEA.

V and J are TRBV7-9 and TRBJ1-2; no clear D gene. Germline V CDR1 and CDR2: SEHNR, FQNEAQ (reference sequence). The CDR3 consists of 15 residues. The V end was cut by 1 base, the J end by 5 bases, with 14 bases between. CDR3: CASSLGSSGWYGYTF. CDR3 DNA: TGTGCCAGCAGCTTAGGGTCCTCGGGTTGGTATGGCTACACCTTC.

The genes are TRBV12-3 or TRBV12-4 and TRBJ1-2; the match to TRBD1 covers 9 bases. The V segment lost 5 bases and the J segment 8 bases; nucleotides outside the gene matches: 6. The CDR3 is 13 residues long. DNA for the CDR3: TGTGCCAGCAGTCCGGGACAGGGAGGAGGCTACACCTTC. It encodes CASSPGQGGGYTF.

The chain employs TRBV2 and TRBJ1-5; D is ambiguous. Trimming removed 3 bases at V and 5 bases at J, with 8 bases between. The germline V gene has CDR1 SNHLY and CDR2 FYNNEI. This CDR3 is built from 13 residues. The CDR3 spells CASSEGRDQPQHF. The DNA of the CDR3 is TGTGCCAGCAGTGAGGGTAGGGATCAGCCCCAGCATTTT.

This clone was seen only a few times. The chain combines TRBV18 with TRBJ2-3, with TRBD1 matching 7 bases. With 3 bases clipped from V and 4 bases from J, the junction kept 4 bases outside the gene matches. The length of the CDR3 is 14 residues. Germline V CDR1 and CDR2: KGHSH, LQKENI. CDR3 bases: TGTGCCAGCTCACCGTTGACAGGGTCAGATACGCAGTATTTT. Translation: CASSPLTGSDTQYF.

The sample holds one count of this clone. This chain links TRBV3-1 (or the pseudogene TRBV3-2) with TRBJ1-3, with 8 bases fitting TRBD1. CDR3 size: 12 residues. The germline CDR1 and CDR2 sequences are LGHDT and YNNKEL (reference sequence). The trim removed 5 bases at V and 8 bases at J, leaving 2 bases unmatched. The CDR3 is CASSGQGYTIYF. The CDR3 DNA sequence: TGTGCCAGCAGCGGACAGGGTTACACCATATATTTT.

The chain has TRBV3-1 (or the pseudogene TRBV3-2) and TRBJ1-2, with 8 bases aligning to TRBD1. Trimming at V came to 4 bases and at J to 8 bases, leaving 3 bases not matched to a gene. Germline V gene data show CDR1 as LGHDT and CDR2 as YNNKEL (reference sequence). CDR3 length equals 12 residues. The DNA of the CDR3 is TGTGCCAGCAGCCCTTCAGGGGGCGGCTACACCTTC. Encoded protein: CASSPSGGGYTF.

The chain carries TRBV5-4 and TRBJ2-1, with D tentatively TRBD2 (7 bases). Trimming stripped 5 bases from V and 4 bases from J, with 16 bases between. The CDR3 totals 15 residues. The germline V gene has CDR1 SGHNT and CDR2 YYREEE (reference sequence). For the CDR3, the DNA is TGTGCCAGCAGGGCCCGCGGGGGCACTTACAATGAGCAGTTCTTC. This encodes CASRARGGTYNEQFF.

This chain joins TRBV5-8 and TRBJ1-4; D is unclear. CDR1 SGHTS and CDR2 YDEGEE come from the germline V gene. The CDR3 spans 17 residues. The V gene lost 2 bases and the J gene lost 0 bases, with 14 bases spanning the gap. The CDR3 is CASSFLLDISTNEKLFF. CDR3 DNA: TGTGCCAGCAGCTTTTTATTAGACATTTCAACTAATGAAAAACTGTTTTTT.

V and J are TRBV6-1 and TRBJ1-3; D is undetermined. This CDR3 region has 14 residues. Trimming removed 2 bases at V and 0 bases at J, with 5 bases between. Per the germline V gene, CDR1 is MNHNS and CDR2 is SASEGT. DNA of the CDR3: TGTGCCAGCAGTGAACAGAGCTCTGGAAACACCATATATTTT. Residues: CASSEQSSGNTIYF.

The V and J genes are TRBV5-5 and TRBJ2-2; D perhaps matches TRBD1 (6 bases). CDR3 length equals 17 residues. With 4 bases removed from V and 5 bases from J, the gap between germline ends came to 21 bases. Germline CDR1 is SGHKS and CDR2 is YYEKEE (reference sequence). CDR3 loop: CASSPRPTSGETGELFF. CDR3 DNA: TGTGCCAGCAGCCCGAGACCGACATCAGGGGAGACCGGGGAGCTGTTTTTT. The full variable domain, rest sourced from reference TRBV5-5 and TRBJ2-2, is DAGVTQSPTHLIKTRGQQVTLRCSPISGHKSVSWYQQVLGQGPQFIFQYYEKEERGRGNFPDRFSARQFPNYSSELNVNALLLGDSALYLCASSPRPTSGETGELFFGEGSRLTVL.

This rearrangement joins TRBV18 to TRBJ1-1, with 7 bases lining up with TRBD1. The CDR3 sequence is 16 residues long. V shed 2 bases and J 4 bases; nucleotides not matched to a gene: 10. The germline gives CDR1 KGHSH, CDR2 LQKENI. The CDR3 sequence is CASSPSQTGVGTEAFF. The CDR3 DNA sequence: TGTGCCAGCTCACCATCTCAAACAGGGGTAGGCACTGAAGCTTTCTTT.

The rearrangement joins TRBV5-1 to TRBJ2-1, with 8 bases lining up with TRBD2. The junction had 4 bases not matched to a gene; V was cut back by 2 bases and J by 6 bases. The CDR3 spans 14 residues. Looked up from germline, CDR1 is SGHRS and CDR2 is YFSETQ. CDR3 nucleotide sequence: TGCGCCAGCAGCTTACGAGCGGGGGCCAATGAGCAGTTCTTC. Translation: CASSLRAGANEQFF.